Presented here are 11 T cell receptor beta chains from one specimen sequenced in a study of spatial heterogeneity in lung cancer. TCRdb recomputed calls from the 5' RACE reads with MiXCR, one row per CDR3 protein. There are around 120,000 distinct CDR3 sequences in the sample; less than 15% occur only once, and roughly 15% lies in the top ten. Described time point: blood at routine non-recurrence follow-up after resection. Whole RNA from tumor, nontumor lung or frozen PBMC was sequenced unsorted. The sample in question was PBMCs, obtained at follow-up. Source of these receptors: a male donor with early-stage non-small cell lung cancer.

The V and J genes are TRBV29-1 and TRBJ2-3; 16 bases are a match to TRBD2. The trim removed 3 bases at V and 2 bases at J, leaving 2 bases unmatched. The CDR3 sequence is 16 residues long. Germline CDR1 SQVTM, CDR2 ANQGSEA. The CDR3 loop reads CSVDGTSGGVTDTQYF. In DNA form, the CDR3 reads TGCAGCGTTGATGGGACTAGCGGGGGGGTCACAGATACGCAGTATTTT.

In its sample, this clonotype was seen many times. J is TRBJ2-2 and V is TRBV20-1; D is unclear. The CDR3 loop spans 15 amino acids. Trimming removed 5 bases from V and 5 bases from J, with 18 bases in between. Germline CDR1 DFQATT, CDR2 SNEGSKA (reference sequence). CDR3 in DNA: TGCAGTGCTCCAAAGGGTGGCAGGCCAACCGGGGAGCTGTTTTTT. Its protein product is CSAPKGGRPTGELFF.

The chain employs TRBV20-1 and TRBJ1-5; tentatively, D is TRBD1 (6 bases). From germline, CDR1 is DFQATT and CDR2 SNEGSKA (reference sequence). Trimming took off 7 bases at V and 4 bases at J, with 11 bases between the two ends. CDR3 length equals 12 residues. CDR3 amino acids: CSGGPGNQPQHF. CDR3 nucleotides: TGCAGTGGGGGGCCTGGGAATCAGCCCCAGCATTTT.

The chain combines TRBV20-1 with TRBJ1-6; D call uncertain. This CDR3 is built from 17 residues. In germline, CDR1 is DFQATT, CDR2 SNEGSKA (reference sequence). Trimming stripped 1 base from V and 4 bases from J, with 17 bases between. DNA of the CDR3: TGCAGTGCTAGAGTCCGCGGTGGGGATATTTATAATTCACCCCTCCACTTT. Translating it yields CSARVRGGDIYNSPLHF.

The table lists this clonotype with many counts. J is TRBJ1-6 and V is TRBV11-1; perhaps TRBD1 as D (6 bases). Germline assignment: CDR1 SGHAT and CDR2 FQDESV (reference sequence). The CDR3 has 16 residues. Trimming removed 4 bases at V and 0 bases at J, with 10 bases between. The CDR3, as DNA: TGTGCCAGCAGCTCAACAGGGAGCTCCTATAATTCACCCCTCCACTTT. As protein: CASSSTGSSYNSPLHF.

The chain has TRBV9 and TRBJ2-5; possible D gene TRBD1, 6 bases. The CDR3 is 15 residues long. The V gene lost 4 bases and the J gene lost 5 bases, with 18 bases spanning the gap. CDR1 is SGDLS, CDR2 YYNGEE, per germline. CDR3 protein: CASSLASGELETQYF. CDR3 DNA: TGTGCCAGCAGCCTCGCCTCAGGGGAATTGGAGACCCAGTACTTC.

The V call is TRBV30, the J call TRBJ2-5; 7 bases agree with TRBD2. Germline lookup yields CDR1 GTSNPN and CDR2 SVGIG (reference sequence). Germline trimming cut 1 base from V and 1 base from J; bases unmatched to any gene: 3. The CDR3 is 14 residues long. CDR3: CAWSGTGGQETQYF. CDR3 bases: TGTGCCTGGAGTGGAACGGGGGGCCAAGAGACCCAGTACTTC.

V is TRBV28 and J is TRBJ1-5; TRBD1 might be the D (5 bases). Trimming shortened V by 5 bases and J by 1 base, and 21 bases separated the two germline ends. Looked up from germline, CDR1 is MDHEN and CDR2 is SYDVKM. This CDR3 spans 18 amino acids. CDR3 sequence: CASSPPNSGFMSNQPQHF. The CDR3 nucleotides read TGTGCCAGCAGTCCTCCCAATTCAGGGTTTATGAGCAATCAGCCCCAGCATTTT.

J is TRBJ1-5 and V is TRBV6-6, with unresolved D. The CDR3 contains 12 residues. The V gene's germline CDR1 is MNHNY and CDR2 SVGAGI (reference sequence). V was clipped by 7 bases and J by 4 bases, with 8 bases between them. CDR3 loop: CASNPTNQPQHF. In DNA, the CDR3 is TGTGCCAGCAATCCTACAAATCAGCCCCAGCATTTT.

A few counts support this clonotype. The V call is TRBV5-1, the J call TRBJ2-2, with 8 bases aligning to TRBD1. CDR1 SGHRS and CDR2 YFSETQ come from the germline V gene. V dropped 5 bases and J dropped 5; count of bases not matched to a gene: 5. The length of the CDR3 is 14 residues. In DNA form, the CDR3 reads TGCGCCAGCAGTTTGACAGGGGAGACCGGGGAGCTGTTTTTT. Encoded protein: CASSLTGETGELFF.

This rearrangement joins TRBV5-1 to TRBJ1-4; D might be TRBD1 (5 bases). Germline values: CDR1 SGHRS, CDR2 YFSETQ. The CDR3 runs to 14 residues. The V and J ends lost 5 bases and 2 bases respectively, with 10 bases between them. The CDR3 loop reads CASRPGGTNEKLFF. CDR3 in DNA: TGCGCCAGCAGACCGGGGGGGACTAATGAAAAACTGTTTTTT. The variable domain in full, completed from reference TRBV5-1 and TRBJ1-4, reads KAGVTQTPRYLIKTRGQQVTLSCSPISGHRSVSWYQQTPGQGLQFLFEYFSETQRNKGNFPGRFSGRQFSNSRSEMNVSTLELGDSALYLCASRPGGTNEKLFFGSGTQLSVL.